This record concerns one T cell receptor beta chain sequence. Germline CDR1 is DFQATT and CDR2 is SNEGSKA (reference sequence). With V trimmed by 6 bases and J by 0 bases, 8 bases remained unmatched. The CDR3 spans 15 residues. Reverse transcription used 0.5 to 1 ug RNA and random hexamers. TCRdb redid the calling of the immunoSEQ multiplex PCR reads with MiXCR, one entry per CDR3 protein. The profile shows over 150,000 distinct CDR3 sequences, just under 95% of them singletons. These data belong to a study of CD8 T cells in Susac syndrome. High-throughput TCR beta sequencing covered peripheral CD8+ and CD4+ T cells.

The chain has TRBV20-1 and TRBJ1-5; 7 bases are a match to TRBD1. The sequence derives from a human donor with Susac syndrome. Sequenced: CD4+ T cells from PBMCs. The CDR3 spells CSATTTGYSNQPQHF. CDR3 nucleotides: TGCAGTGCCACTACGACAGGGTATAGCAATCAGCCCCAGCATTTT.